This TCR beta chain emerged from a study of shared clonotypes between healthy human individuals. The wider study: Per-donor plates numbered three CD4 naive, three CD4 memory, two CD8 naive and one CD8 memory.

The CDR3 totals 11 residues. V dropped 6 bases and J dropped 8 bases, with 10 bases sitting between them. Germline CDR1 SNHLY, CDR2 FYNNEI. Deep was the level used in running the assay. It was across several immunoSEQ plates that each subset's genomic DNA was evenly split. The table came from immunoSEQ multiplex PCR; TCRdb's copy has only in-frame clones and leaves some out. The table records approximately 530,000 clones, 95% to 96% of them present only once. The receptor's source is a woman aged 30 to 39 in good health. The V call is TRBV2, the J call TRBJ1-1; D gene unclear. Sequencing input: naive CD4+ T cells sorted from blood. Regarding subset: CD45RA+ positively selected. CDR3: CASSAYAEAFF. The DNA for the CDR3 is TGTGCCAGCAGCGCTTACGCGGAAGCTTTCTTT.